These 27 T cell receptor beta chains share one sample of origin, sequenced in a study of cytomegalovirus exposure and HLA in healthy donors. Measured with immunoSEQ multiplex PCR; TCRdb has only the in-frame clones, and not every one. This sample has 110,000 to 150,000 clones; 85% to 95% occur once, and the top ten carry about 1.7%. The sequenced material came from PBMCs. The source of these receptors is a man younger than 35 in good health and CMV-seropositive.

The V and J genes are TRBV19 and TRBJ1-2; TRBD1 might be the D (5 bases). Germline V gives CDR1 LNHDA, CDR2 SQIVND (reference sequence). Trimming took 10 bases from V and 2 from J, leaving 14 bases between them. The CDR3 sequence is 13 residues long. The CDR3 coding sequence is TGTGCCACTGAGTACGGGGGAAACTATGGCTACACCTTC. Protein: CATEYGGNYGYTF.

The chain carries TRBV7-9 and TRBJ1-2; 12 bases align to TRBD1. Germline loops: CDR1 SEHNR, CDR2 FQNEAQ (reference sequence). V lost 1 base and J lost 7; bases outside the gene matches: 7. CDR3 length: 16 amino acids. The CDR3 DNA reads TGTGCCAGCAGCTTAGGTGGGACAGGGGGCGGATTTGGCTACACCTTC. This gives the protein CASSLGGTGGGFGYTF.

This rearrangement joins TRBV6-5 to TRBJ2-2; possible D gene TRBD2, 5 bases. The CDR3 length is 15 residues. Trimming stripped 0 bases from V and 1 base from J, with 6 bases between. The germline V gene encodes CDR1 MNHEY and CDR2 SVGAGI. The CDR3 coding sequence is TGTGCCAGCAGTTACTCAGCGGTGAACACCGGGGAGCTGTTTTTT. It encodes CASSYSAVNTGELFF.

V and J are TRBV2 and TRBJ2-7; 14 bases match TRBD2. The CDR3 contains 19 residues. The junction had 13 bases not matched to a gene; V was cut back by 5 bases and J by 1 base. CDR1 and CDR2 (germline): SNHLY, FYNNEI. CDR3 protein: CASSIPGLAGAGRSYEQYF. The CDR3 coding sequence is TGTGCCAGCAGTATCCCGGGACTAGCGGGAGCTGGGAGGTCCTACGAGCAGTACTTC. The full variable domain, completed using reference TRBV2 and TRBJ2-7, is EPEVTQTPSHQVTQMGQEVILRCVPISNHLYFYWYRQILGQKVEFLVSFYNNEISEKSEIFDDQFSVERPDGSNFTLKIRSTKLEDSAMYFCASSIPGLAGAGRSYEQYFGPGTRLTVT.

Points on this clone: This sample also contains other DNA sequences that code for the same CDR3. The rearrangement uses TRBV7-9 and TRBJ1-2; D uncertain. This CDR3 comprises 12 residues. Trimming shortened V by 1 base and J by 4 bases, and 4 bases separated the two germline ends. From germline, CDR1 is SEHNR and CDR2 FQNEAQ (reference sequence). The CDR3 loop reads CASSLDSYGYTF. The CDR3 DNA reads TGTGCCAGCAGCTTAGACAGCTATGGCTACACCTTC.

The V gene is TRBV6-5, the J gene TRBJ2-7; 8 bases align to TRBD1. V lost 4 bases, J lost 7 bases, and 9 bases stayed unmatched. Germline CDR1 and CDR2: MNHEY and SVGAGI. The CDR3 is made up of 14 amino acids. Here the CDR3 reads CASSFQGARQEQYF. As DNA, the CDR3 is TGTGCCAGCAGTTTCCAGGGGGCGCGTCAAGAGCAGTACTTC.

This chain connects TRBV5-1 to TRBJ1-1; TRBD1 matches 7 bases. Germline-derived CDR1 and CDR2 are SGHRS and YFSETQ. J was trimmed by 4 bases and V by 0 bases; bases with no gene match: 6. This CDR3 is 15 amino acids long. DNA for the CDR3: TGCGCCAGCAGCTTGGGACAGGGCTTTGGCACTGAAGCTTTCTTT. This sequence encodes CASSLGQGFGTEAFF.

The rearrangement joins TRBV5-6 to TRBJ2-7; 9 nucleotides line up with TRBD1. The length of the CDR3 is 14 residues. The V gene's germline CDR1 is SGHDT and CDR2 YYEEEE. Unmatched junction bases numbered 5, after V lost 4 bases and J lost 3 bases. The CDR3 reads CASSGGQGGYEQYF. CDR3 nucleotide sequence: TGTGCCAGCAGCGGGGGACAGGGTGGCTACGAGCAGTACTTC.

V gene TRBV27 combines with J gene TRBJ2-3; maybe TRBD2 (6 bases). This CDR3 contains 14 residues. The ends were cut back, 7 bases at V and 3 bases at J, with 14 bases in the middle. CDR1 and CDR2 (germline): MNHEY, SMNVEV (reference sequence). The chain's CDR3 is CASNRGRFTDTQYF. CDR3 in DNA: TGTGCCAGCAATAGAGGGAGGTTTACAGATACGCAGTATTTT.

The chain has TRBV9 and TRBJ2-3; 7 bases match TRBD2. J was trimmed by 0 bases and V by 3 bases; bases with no gene match: 1. CDR3 size: 14 residues. Germline V gene lookup returns CDR1 SGDLS and CDR2 YYNGEE. DNA of the CDR3: TGTGCCAGCAGCGCGGGGGGAAGCACAGATACGCAGTATTTT. Encoded protein: CASSAGGSTDTQYF.

This chain connects TRBV11-2 to TRBJ2-7, with a weak D call TRBD2 (5 bases). The germline gives CDR1 SGHAT, CDR2 FQNNGV. The CDR3 extends over 14 amino acids. V was trimmed by 1 base and J by 2 bases, leaving 9 bases between them. The CDR3 region has the DNA TGTGCCAGCAGCTTAGGTGGAGGAGCCTACGAGCAGTACTTC. It is translated as CASSLGGGAYEQYF.

CDR3 region: CATLSERGGPLHF. The CDR3 nucleotides are TGTGCCACCCTATCCGAACGGGGTGGACCCCTCCACTTT. The chain couples TRBV19 to TRBJ1-6, with D uncertain. CDR1 and CDR2 (germline): LNHDA, SQIVND (reference sequence). The CDR3 has 13 amino acids. V shed 10 bases and J shed 12 bases, with 19 bases lying between them.

The rearrangement uses TRBV6-6 and TRBJ2-7; possible D gene TRBD1, 6 bases. The CDR3 loop spans 12 amino acids. The germline V and J ends were trimmed by 3 bases and 7 bases, with 10 bases remaining between them. The germline gives CDR1 MNHNY, CDR2 SVGAGI (reference sequence). The CDR3 loop is CASSYPGDEQYF. In DNA, the CDR3 is TGTGCCAGCAGTTATCCAGGGGATGAGCAGTACTTC.

The rearrangement uses TRBV19 and TRBJ2-2; no clear D gene. Trimming took off 6 bases at V and 0 bases at J, with 8 bases between the two ends. Germline V gives CDR1 LNHDA, CDR2 SQIVND (reference sequence). The length of the CDR3 is 14 residues. The CDR3 DNA is TGTGCCAGTAGAGTCTACCCGAACACCGGGGAGCTGTTTTTT. Translating it yields CASRVYPNTGELFF.

As DNA, the CDR3 is TGCAGCGTTGGAGACAGGGGGATGGAAGAGACCCAGTACTTC. Translated: CSVGDRGMEETQYF. The genes are TRBV29-1 and TRBJ2-5, with 9 nucleotides matching TRBD1. The CDR3 runs to 14 residues. Unmatched junction bases numbered 6, after V lost 4 bases and J lost 3 bases. The V gene's germline CDR1 is SQVTM and CDR2 ANQGSEA.

The V gene is TRBV18, the J gene TRBJ2-1; TRBD2 matches at 8 bases. The CDR3 is made up of 15 amino acids. The junction had 8 bases not matched to a gene; V was cut back by 3 bases and J by 7 bases. In germline, CDR1 is KGHSH, CDR2 LQKENI. The CDR3 DNA follows: TGTGCCAGCTCACCTCAAGCTAGCGGGCTTAATGAGCAGTTCTTC. This codes for CASSPQASGLNEQFF.

This chain connects TRBV28 to TRBJ2-5, with 7 bases matching TRBD2. The germline gives CDR1 MDHEN, CDR2 SYDVKM. The junction had 15 bases not matched to a gene; V was cut back by 3 bases and J by 5 bases. The CDR3 is 17 residues long. CDR3 protein: CASSFNLAAIGGETQYF. The CDR3 DNA is TGTGCCAGCAGTTTCAATCTAGCGGCCATCGGGGGGGAGACCCAGTACTTC.

The rearrangement joins TRBV27 to TRBJ2-7, with TRBD2 matching 7 bases. Germline loops: CDR1 MNHEY, CDR2 SMNVEV (reference sequence). The CDR3 extends over 16 amino acids. The trim removed 1 base at V and 7 bases at J, leaving 13 bases unmatched. Here the CDR3 DNA reads TGTGCCAGCAGTTTATACGGAGTGGGAGGGCCGGTGGAGCAGTACTTC. This translates into CASSLYGVGGPVEQYF.

The gene calls are TRBV19 and TRBJ1-2, with TRBD1 as a possible D gene (5 bases). The CDR3 length is 13 residues. V dropped 5 bases and J dropped 2 bases, with 9 bases sitting between them. The germline V gene encodes CDR1 LNHDA and CDR2 SQIVND (reference sequence). CDR3 bases: TGTGCCAGTAGTGTCGACAGAAACTATGGCTACACCTTC. Protein product: CASSVDRNYGYTF.

The chain recombines TRBV19 with TRBJ2-2, with D possibly matching TRBD2 (6 bases). The ends were cut back, 4 bases at V and 1 base at J, with 13 bases in the middle. The CDR3 spans 16 residues. From germline, CDR1 is LNHDA and CDR2 SQIVND (reference sequence). CDR3 amino acids: CASSSAGRLNTGELFF. CDR3 nucleotide sequence: TGTGCCAGTAGTAGTGCGGGAAGACTGAACACCGGGGAGCTGTTTTTT. Combining the CDR3 with reference TRBV19 and TRBJ2-2 gives the whole variable domain DGGITQSPKYLFRKEGQNVTLSCEQNLNHDAMYWYRQDPGQGLRLIYYSQIVNDFQKGDIAEGYSVSREKKESFPLTVTSAQKNPTAFYLCASSSAGRLNTGELFFGEGSRLTVL.

The rearrangement joins TRBV7-9 to TRBJ2-3, with TRBD2 as a possible D gene (5 bases). This CDR3 comprises 11 residues. Deletions cut 5 bases from V and 10 bases from J, with 10 bases between. Germline CDR1 reads SEHNR; CDR2 reads FQNEAQ (reference sequence). CDR3: CASSVGMPQYF. Here the CDR3 DNA reads TGTGCCAGCAGCGTCGGGATGCCGCAGTATTTT.

V usage is TRBV11-3 and J usage is TRBJ2-3; tentative D call: TRBD1 (8 bases). From germline, CDR1 is SGHNT and CDR2 YENEEA. Trimming pared 4 bases from V and 5 bases from J, leaving 25 bases between. The CDR3 runs to 18 residues. CDR3 loop: CASSSDRGGGSGGDTQYF. The CDR3 DNA is TGTGCCAGCAGCTCCGACAGGGGAGGCGGGAGTGGTGGAGATACGCAGTATTTT.

The chain joins TRBV28 to TRBJ1-2, with TRBD1 matching 8 bases. CDR1 is MDHEN and CDR2 is SYDVKM in the germline V gene. After removal of 2 bases from V and 4 bases from J, the junction contained 9 bases not matched to a gene. The CDR3 has 16 residues. The CDR3 DNA sequence: TGTGCCAGCAGTTTAGTCGCAGGGGGCGGTCCCTATGGCTACACCTTC. It encodes CASSLVAGGGPYGYTF.

This clone was seen once. CDR3 DNA sequence: TGTGCCAGCAGCTTAGAAGTTAGCGGGTGGAATCAGCAGTACTTC. Amino acid sequence: CASSLEVSGWNQQYF. J is TRBJ2-7 and V is TRBV11-2; 7 nucleotides align to TRBD2. Germline V gene sequence: CDR1 SGHAT, CDR2 FQNNGV. CDR3 length: 15 residues. J gave up 8 bases and V 0 bases, and 10 bases lay outside the gene matches.

This clone was counted a single time. The rearrangement joins TRBV5-1 to TRBJ1-3, with TRBD1 as a possible D gene (5 bases). The CDR3 has 15 amino acids. Germline V gene lookup returns CDR1 SGHRS and CDR2 YFSETQ. Trimming stripped 4 bases from V and 0 bases from J, with 11 bases between. CDR3 protein: CASSVDSNSGNTIYF. The CDR3 region has the DNA TGCGCCAGCAGCGTAGACAGTAACTCTGGAAACACCATATATTTT.

The rearrangement uses TRBV7-2 and TRBJ1-5; D is unclear. This CDR3 contains 15 residues. With 2 bases removed from V and 1 base from J, the gap between germline ends came to 9 bases. Germline V lookup: CDR1 SGHTA, CDR2 FQGNSA. CDR3 DNA: TGTGCCAGCAGCTTAATGGCCTTAAGCAATCAGCCCCAGCATTTT. Amino acid sequence: CASSLMALSNQPQHF.

The rearrangement joins TRBV5-4 to TRBJ1-5; a possible D gene is TRBD1 (5 bases). Per germline, CDR1 SGHNT and CDR2 YYREEE (reference sequence). Trimming shortened V by 3 bases and J by 7 bases, and 17 bases separated the two germline ends. CDR3 length equals 15 residues. In DNA, the CDR3 is TGTGCCAGCAGCTCGGGCGGGGCTCGGGAGCAGCCCCAGCATTTT. Translated, it gives CASSSGGAREQPQHF.